This is a list of T cell receptor beta chains from one sample in a study of PD-1 blockade in classical Hodgkin lymphoma. Sequencing was performed with immunoSEQ multiplex PCR; in TCRdb, only in-frame clones are kept and a portion is missing. The sample lists 24,000 or so clones; around 70% were seen once. The sequencing used peripheral blood mononuclear cells (PBMCs), collected at baseline. Receptors originate from a human donor with classical Hodgkin lymphoma. Each CDR3 is given with its conserved first and last residue. Fields, in order: J gene, V gene, clone size, D gene, CDR3 protein, CDR3 DNA. A D gene is named only where the DNA matches it firmly. Rows give clone size only sometimes, using once, few, many, or a class for an expanded clone.

TRBJ1-6	TRBV30	.	.	CAWSPQRRAVGSPLHF	TGTGCCTGGAGTCCTCAGCGGAGGGCGGTGGGGTCACCCCTCCACTTT
TRBJ2-3	TRBV10-3	.	.	CAIKGEGTDTQYF	TGTGCCATCAAGGGGGAGGGCACAGATACGCAGTATTTT
TRBJ2-3	TRBV7-9	.	TRBD2	CASSPYSPSGDADTQYF	TGTGCCAGCAGCCCATATTCGCCGAGCGGGGATGCAGATACGCAGTATTTT
TRBJ1-2	TRBV10-3	.	.	CAISDGGYYGYTF	TGTGCCATCAGTGATGGGGGGTACTATGGCTACACCTTC
TRBJ1-2	TRBV30	.	.	CAWRGRDYGYTF	TGTGCCTGGAGAGGCAGGGACTATGGCTACACCTTC
TRBJ1-1	TRBV30	large	.	CARSRGGTEAFF	TGTGCCCGTTCCAGGGGTGGGACTGAAGCTTTCTTT
TRBJ2-1	TRBV9	few	TRBD2	CASSGKTGLAGNEQFF	TGTGCCAGCAGTGGAAAGACGGGACTAGCGGGAAATGAGCAGTTCTTC
TRBJ1-1	TRBV29-1	.	.	CSVVAGNREAFF	TGCAGCGTTGTCGCAGGAAATAGGGAAGCTTTCTTT
TRBJ2-7	TRBV4-3	.	.	CASSQFHGPYEQYF	TGCGCCAGCAGCCAATTCCACGGGCCCTACGAGCAGTACTTC
TRBJ2-7	TRBV5-1	.	.	CASSPDINSYEQYF	TGCGCCAGCAGCCCTGACATAAACTCCTACGAGCAGTACTTC
TRBJ2-7	TRBV7-3	once	TRBD2	CASSLTGRGGGSYEQYF	TGTGCCAGCAGCTTAACAGGGAGGGGAGGCGGTTCCTACGAGCAGTACTTC
TRBJ1-1	TRBV6-6	.	.	CASIPAGNTEAFF	TGTGCCAGCATTCCCGCAGGAAACACTGAAGCTTTCTTT
TRBJ1-4	TRBV6-5	.	.	CASSYFGGSNEKLFF	TGTGCCAGCAGTTACTTTGGGGGGTCTAATGAAAAACTGTTTTTT
TRBJ2-5	TRBV19	.	.	CASSIEFTQETQYF	TGTGCCAGTAGTATTGAGTTTACACAAGAGACCCAGTACTTC
TRBJ1-1	TRBV7-9	few	.	CASSFDDPLVTEAFF	TGTGCCAGCAGCTTCGATGACCCCTTGGTGACTGAAGCTTTCTTT
TRBJ2-2	TRBV5-4	.	.	CASSLGTGAANTGELFF	TGTGCCAGCAGCTTGGGTACGGGGGCCGCGAACACCGGGGAGCTGTTTTTT
TRBJ2-3	TRBV7-8	.	.	CASSSSTDTQYF	TGTGCCAGCAGCTCTAGCACAGATACGCAGTATTTT
TRBJ1-2	TRBV19	medium-sized	.	CASSVSRYGYTF	TGTGCCAGTAGTGTCTCCCGCTATGGCTACACCTTC
TRBJ1-1	TRBV6-5	.	.	CASSYLSQPLNTEAFF	TGTGCCAGCAGTTATCTTAGTCAGCCTTTGAACACTGAAGCTTTCTTT
TRBJ2-2	TRBV19	.	TRBD1	CASSADRESGELFF	TGTGCCAGTAGTGCCGACAGGGAATCCGGGGAGCTGTTTTTT
TRBJ2-7	TRBV6-1	medium-sized	.	CASKRGGTAVDGQYF	TGTGCCAGCAAGAGAGGGGGGACAGCCGTAGATGGGCAGTACTTC
TRBJ2-2	TRBV15	.	.	CATEAGDTGELFF	TGTGCCACCGAGGCAGGGGACACCGGGGAGCTGTTTTTT
TRBJ2-7	TRBV7-8	.	.	CASSLGAGSSYEQYF	TGTGCCAGCAGCTTAGGGGCAGGGAGCTCCTACGAGCAGTACTTC
TRBJ2-2	TRBV5-1	.	TRBD2	CASSFIAGGTLTGELFF	TGCGCCAGCAGCTTCATAGCGGGGGGGACACTCACCGGGGAGCTGTTTTTT
TRBJ2-7	TRBV6-6	.	.	CASSYEGDEQYF	TGTGCCAGCAGTTATGAAGGGGACGAGCAGTACTTC
TRBJ2-2	TRBV5-8	.	.	CASTLWPEGSGELFF	TGTGCCAGCACCCTGTGGCCGGAAGGTTCCGGGGAGCTGTTTTTT
TRBJ2-7	TRBV7-2	.	TRBD1	CASSFGTGDGEQYF	TGTGCCAGCAGCTTCGGGACAGGGGATGGCGAGCAGTACTTC
TRBJ1-2	TRBV7-6	few	TRBD1	CASSPSSTGLGGYTF	TGTGCCAGCAGCCCATCTTCGACAGGGTTGGGTGGCTACACCTTC
TRBJ1-1	TRBV19	.	.	CASSATAGPEAFF	TGTGCCAGTAGTGCCACAGCGGGACCTGAAGCTTTCTTT
TRBJ2-7	TRBV2	few	.	CASSDRPEQYF	TGTGCCAGCAGTGATAGGCCCGAGCAGTACTTC
TRBJ2-1	TRBV11-2	.	.	CASSPQVSGFYNEQFF	TGTGCCAGCAGCCCCCAGGTTAGCGGCTTTTACAATGAGCAGTTCTTC
TRBJ2-7	TRBV5-8	.	TRBD1	CASSFQGAAYEQYF	TGTGCCAGCAGCTTCCAGGGGGCCGCCTACGAGCAGTACTTC
TRBJ2-5	TRBV11-2	.	.	CASSLDIGYETQYF	TGTGCCAGCAGCTTAGACATAGGATATGAGACCCAGTACTTC
TRBJ1-2	TRBV19	.	.	CASSLYRVNYGYTF	TGTGCCAGTAGTCTCTACAGGGTTAACTATGGCTACACCTTC
TRBJ2-7	TRBV30	.	.	CAWSVSRGAYEQYF	TGTGCCTGGAGTGTAAGCAGGGGGGCCTACGAGCAGTACTTC
TRBJ1-2	TRBV4-1	.	.	CASSQIGAGGYTF	TGCGCCAGCAGCCAAATAGGGGCGGGGGGCTACACCTTC